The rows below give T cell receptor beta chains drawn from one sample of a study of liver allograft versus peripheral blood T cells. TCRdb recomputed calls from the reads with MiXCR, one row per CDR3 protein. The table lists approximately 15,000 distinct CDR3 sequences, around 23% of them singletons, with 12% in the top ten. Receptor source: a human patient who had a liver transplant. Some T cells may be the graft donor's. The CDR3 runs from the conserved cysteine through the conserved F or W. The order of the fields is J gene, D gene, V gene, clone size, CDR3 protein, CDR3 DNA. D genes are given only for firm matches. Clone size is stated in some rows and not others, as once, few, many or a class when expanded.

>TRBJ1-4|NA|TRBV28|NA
CASSFGGGGNEKLFF
TGTGCCAGCAGTTTTGGGGGGGGTGGTAATGAAAAACTGTTTTTT
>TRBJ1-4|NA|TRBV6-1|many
CASSEFPLTAATNEKLFF
TGTGCCAGCAGTGAATTCCCTTTGACGGCCGCAACTAATGAAAAACTGTTTTTT
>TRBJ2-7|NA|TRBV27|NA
CASQQTATYEQYF
TGTGCCAGTCAGCAGACAGCTACCTACGAGCAGTACTTC
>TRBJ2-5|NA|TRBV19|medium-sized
CASSNGGTETQYF
TGTGCCAGTAGTAATGGGGGGACTGAGACCCAGTACTTC
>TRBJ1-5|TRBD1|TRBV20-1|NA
CSVTGTVGNQPQHF
TGCAGTGTAACTGGGACAGTCGGCAATCAGCCCCAGCATTTT
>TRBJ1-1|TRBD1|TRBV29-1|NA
CSGMTGGNTEAFF
TGCAGCGGAATGACAGGGGGCAACACTGAAGCTTTCTTT
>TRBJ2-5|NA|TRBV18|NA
CASSRAKETQYF
TGTGCCAGCTCAAGGGCGAAAGAGACCCAGTACTTC
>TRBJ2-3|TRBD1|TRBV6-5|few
CASSYYFGRTGDTQYF
TGTGCCAGCAGTTACTATTTCGGCAGGACAGGAGATACGCAGTATTTT
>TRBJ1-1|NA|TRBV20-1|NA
CSARSQRVRTEAFF
TGCAGTGCTAGATCTCAGAGGGTACGCACTGAAGCTTTCTTT
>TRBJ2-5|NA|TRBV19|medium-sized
CASSMGPRETQYF
TGTGCCAGTAGTATGGGACCCCGGGAGACCCAGTACTTC
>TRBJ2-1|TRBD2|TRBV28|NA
CASSWTSGRGSSYNEQFF
TGTGCCAGCAGCTGGACTAGCGGGAGAGGGTCATCCTACAATGAGCAGTTCTTC
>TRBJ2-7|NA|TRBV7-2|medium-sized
CASSLMSTYEQYF
TGTGCCAGCAGCCTTATGTCCACCTACGAGCAGTACTTC
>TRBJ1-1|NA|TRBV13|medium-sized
CASSLDYHPEAFF
TGTGCCAGCAGCTTAGATTACCACCCTGAAGCTTTCTTT
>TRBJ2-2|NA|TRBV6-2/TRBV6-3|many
CASLTGAYTGELFF
TGTGCCAGCCTCACCGGGGCTTACACCGGGGAGCTGTTTTTT
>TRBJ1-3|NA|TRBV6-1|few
CASRAPSSGNTIYF
TGTGCCAGCCGCGCCCCGAGCTCTGGAAACACCATATATTTT
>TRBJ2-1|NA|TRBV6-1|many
CASRMGVMVHEQFF
TGTGCCAGCAGAATGGGTGTAATGGTACATGAGCAGTTCTTC
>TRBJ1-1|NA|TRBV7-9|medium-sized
CASSLGGILNTEAFF
TGTGCCAGCAGCTTAGGGGGTATCCTGAACACTGAAGCTTTCTTT
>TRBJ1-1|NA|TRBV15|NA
CATSRVGVNTEAFF
TGTGCCACCAGCAGAGTGGGGGTGAACACTGAAGCTTTCTTT
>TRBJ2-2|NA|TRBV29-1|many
CSVGTSNTGELFF
TGCAGCGTCGGGACCTCGAACACCGGGGAGCTGTTTTTT
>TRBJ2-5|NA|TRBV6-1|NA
CASSEWDTQETQYF
TGTGCCAGCAGTGAATGGGATACGCAAGAGACCCAGTACTTC
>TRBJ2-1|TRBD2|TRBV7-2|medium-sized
CASSLGLAGNNEQFF
TGTGCCAGCAGCTTAGGACTAGCGGGTAACAATGAGCAGTTCTTC
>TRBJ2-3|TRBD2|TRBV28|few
CASRDFGGARDTQYF
TGTGCCAGTAGAGACTTCGGGGGGGCCAGAGATACGCAGTATTTT
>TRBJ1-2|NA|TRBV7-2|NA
CASSSTGTFSYGYTF
TGTGCCAGCAGCTCGACCGGGACGTTCAGCTATGGCTACACCTTC
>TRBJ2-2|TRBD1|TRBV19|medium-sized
CASSIARTGGPGELFF
TGTGCCAGTAGTATAGCCCGGACAGGGGGTCCCGGGGAGCTGTTTTTT
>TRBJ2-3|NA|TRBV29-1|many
CSTIPGGQLSTDTQYF
TGCAGCACCATCCCCGGTGGGCAGCTTAGCACAGATACGCAGTATTTT
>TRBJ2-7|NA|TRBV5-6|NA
CASSPRRVPKYEQYF
TGTGCCAGCAGCCCACGCCGGGTCCCTAAATACGAGCAGTACTTC
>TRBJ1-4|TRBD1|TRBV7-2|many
CASSLEFNRGGLFF
TGTGCCAGCAGCTTAGAGTTTAACAGGGGTGGACTGTTTTTT
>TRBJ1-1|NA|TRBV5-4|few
CASSLFVDVLNTEAFF
TGTGCCAGCAGCTTGTTCGTGGACGTGTTGAACACTGAAGCTTTCTTT
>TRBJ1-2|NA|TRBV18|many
CASSPESYGYTF
TGTGCCAGCTCACCCGAAAGCTATGGCTACACCTTC
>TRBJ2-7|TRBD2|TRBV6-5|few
CASTPSGTSGPYSYEQYF
TGTGCCAGCACTCCAAGCGGGACTAGCGGGCCGTACTCCTACGAGCAGTACTTC
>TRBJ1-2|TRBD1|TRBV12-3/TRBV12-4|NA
CASSSGGGNYGYTF
TGTGCCAGCAGTTCAGGGGGCGGTAACTATGGCTACACCTTC
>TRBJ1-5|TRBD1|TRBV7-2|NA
CASSPGGQGTNQPQHF
TGTGCCAGCAGCCCAGGGGGACAGGGGACCAATCAGCCCCAGCATTTT
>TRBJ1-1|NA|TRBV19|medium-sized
CASSKTGPRGEAFF
TGTGCCAGTAGTAAGACAGGTCCTCGGGGTGAAGCTTTCTTT
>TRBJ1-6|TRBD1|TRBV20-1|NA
CSASEGASNSPLHF
TGCAGTGCTAGTGAGGGGGCGTCAAATTCACCCCTCCACTTT
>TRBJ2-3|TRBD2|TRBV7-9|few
CASSPFGGGETDTQYF
TGTGCCAGCAGCCCTTTCGGCGGGGGGGAGACAGATACGCAGTATTTT
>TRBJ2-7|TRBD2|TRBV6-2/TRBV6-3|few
CASSYSGASGESSYEQYF
TGTGCCAGCAGTTACTCGGGTGCTAGCGGGGAGAGCTCCTACGAGCAGTACTTC
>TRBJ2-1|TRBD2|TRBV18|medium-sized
CASSSSAGAYNEQFF
TGTGCCAGCTCATCCTCAGCGGGAGCGTACAATGAGCAGTTCTTC
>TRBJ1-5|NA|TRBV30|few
CAWSVPAFNSVNQPQHF
TGTGCCTGGAGTGTGCCCGCCTTTAACAGCGTCAATCAGCCCCAGCATTTT
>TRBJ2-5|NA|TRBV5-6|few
CASSLAGRAGETQYF
TGTGCCAGCAGCTTGGCGGGCAGGGCAGGGGAGACCCAGTACTTC
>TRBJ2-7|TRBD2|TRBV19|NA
CASSIGTSSWQYF
TGTGCCAGTAGTATTGGGACTAGCAGCTGGCAGTACTTC
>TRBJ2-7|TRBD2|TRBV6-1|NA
CASSKPIAGFYEQYF
TGTGCCAGCAGTAAACCCATAGCGGGATTCTACGAGCAGTACTTC
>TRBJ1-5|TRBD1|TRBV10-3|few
CAISETGTAQQPQHF
TGTGCCATCAGTGAGACGGGGACAGCCCAGCAGCCCCAGCATTTT
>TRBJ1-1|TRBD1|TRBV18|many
CASSLTQGDDTEAFF
TGTGCCAGCTCGCTTACACAGGGGGACGACACTGAAGCTTTCTTT
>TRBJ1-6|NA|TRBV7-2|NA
CASSLVGPSSPLHF
TGTGCCAGCAGCTTAGTAGGGCCCAGCTCACCCCTCCACTTT